These 17 T cell receptor beta chains originate from one sample sequenced in a study of shared clonotypes between healthy human individuals (dated by TCRdb to 2019 to 2021). CD8 naive samples were CD45RO-negative cells positively selected for CCR7, giving a CD45RA+CCR7+ population that excluded TemRA cells. Library method: the immunoSEQ multiplex PCR assay. Sourced from immuneACCESS, this table was stored by TCRdb with only in-frame sequences that have V and J called. A share of the clones is absent; for the studies checked, an unresolved V gene accounts for under half, and the remainder has no known explanation. The sample records about 2 million clones, less than 95% of which are singletons. 0.9% to 1.5% of the sample belongs to the ten largest clones. Sequencing was done on a sample of naive CD8+ T cells sorted from blood. Reading the label with the study, this specimen's cell subset or site is: CD45RA+CCR7+. Receptors originate from a man between 18 and 29 years old in good health.

The chain links TRBV25-1 to TRBJ2-7; D assignment may be TRBD1 or TRBD2 (5 bases each). The V end was cut by 8 bases, the J end by 4 bases, with 21 bases between. Germline lookup yields CDR1 MGHDK and CDR2 SYGVNS. This CDR3 spans 15 amino acids. CDR3 sequence reads: CASGLRDLPQYEQYF. The CDR3, as DNA: TGTGCCAGCGGTCTCCGGGACCTTCCCCAGTACGAGCAGTACTTC.

In the case of this clone: Other DNA sequences from this sample encode an identical CDR3 as well. V gene TRBV27 combines with J gene TRBJ1-1; D call uncertain. The CDR3 extends over 13 amino acids. CDR1 and CDR2 from the germline V gene are MNHEY and SMNVEV (reference sequence). Trimming pared 5 bases from V and 3 bases from J, leaving 10 bases between. The CDR3 is CASSLGGHTEAFF. The CDR3 coding sequence is TGTGCCAGCAGTCTCGGTGGGCACACTGAAGCTTTCTTT.

Points on this clone: Additional DNA sequences in this sample encode the identical CDR3. V is TRBV30 and J is TRBJ2-7; D uncertain. V shed 0 bases and J shed 3 bases, with 9 bases lying between them. This CDR3 is 13 amino acids long. Germline assignment: CDR1 GTSNPN and CDR2 SVGIG (reference sequence). The CDR3 nucleotides are TGTGCCTGGAGTGTTCGCCTGGGCTACGAGCAGTACTTC. It yields the protein CAWSVRLGYEQYF.

The chain has TRBV19 and TRBJ1-5; D is unresolved. V was cut by 3 bases and J by 0 bases, with 12 bases left in between. The CDR3 covers 16 residues. Germline V gene sequence: CDR1 LNHDA, CDR2 SQIVND (reference sequence). Here the CDR3 reads CASSIWAEDSNQPQHF. Here the CDR3 DNA reads TGTGCCAGTAGTATTTGGGCGGAAGATAGCAATCAGCCCCAGCATTTT.

V usage is TRBV2 and J usage is TRBJ1-1; no reliable D call. The germline gives CDR1 SNHLY, CDR2 FYNNEI. CDR3 size: 11 residues. Deletions cut 5 bases from V and 5 bases from J, with 6 bases between. The CDR3 loop is CASSLWTEAFF. The CDR3 DNA reads TGTGCCAGCAGTCTCTGGACTGAAGCTTTCTTT. The full variable domain, completed using reference TRBV2 and TRBJ1-1, is EPEVTQTPSHQVTQMGQEVILRCVPISNHLYFYWYRQILGQKVEFLVSFYNNEISEKSEIFDDQFSVERPDGSNFTLKIRSTKLEDSAMYFCASSLWTEAFFGQGTRLTVV.

This chain uses TRBV19 with TRBJ2-5, with D unclear. There are 12 residues in the CDR3. The germline V gene encodes CDR1 LNHDA and CDR2 SQIVND (reference sequence). The V end was cut by 3 bases, the J end by 5 bases, with 7 bases between. CDR3 loop: CASSIEGETQYF. CDR3 bases: TGTGCCAGTAGTATCGAAGGGGAGACCCAGTACTTC.

The V call is TRBV6-5, the J call TRBJ1-1; D is perhaps TRBD1 (6 bases). CDR1 is MNHEY, CDR2 SVGAGI, per germline. This CDR3 has 13 residues. V dropped 6 bases and J dropped 1 base, with 9 bases sitting between them. Here the CDR3 reads CASRRGGNTEAFF. In nucleotides, the CDR3 is TGTGCCAGCAGGAGGGGGGGGAACACTGAAGCTTTCTTT.

V and J are TRBV28 and TRBJ1-1, with unresolved D. The CDR3 extends over 15 amino acids. V dropped 7 bases and J dropped 5 bases, with 20 bases sitting between them. The germline gives CDR1 MDHEN, CDR2 SYDVKM. CDR3 sequence: CASNGKEWSFTEAFF. CDR3 DNA sequence: TGTGCCAGCAACGGCAAGGAATGGAGCTTTACTGAAGCTTTCTTT.

V usage is TRBV27 and J usage is TRBJ2-1; a weak D match, TRBD1 (5 bases). The CDR3 totals 13 residues. Germline CDR1 reads MNHEY; CDR2 reads SMNVEV (reference sequence). Trimming cost V 5 bases and J 4 bases, with 9 bases left between them. The CDR3 sequence: CASSIRQYNEQFF. CDR3 sequence (DNA): TGTGCCAGCAGTATTCGACAGTACAATGAGCAGTTCTTC.

This clone was seen only once. The chain employs TRBV7-9 and TRBJ2-5; perhaps TRBD1 as D (5 bases). Trimming pared 4 bases from V and 5 bases from J, leaving 14 bases between. The CDR3 sequence is 14 residues long. The germline gives CDR1 SEHNR, CDR2 FQNEAQ (reference sequence). DNA for the CDR3: TGTGCCAGCAGCTCCGAAGGGGAATGGGAGACCCAGTACTTC. Amino acid sequence: CASSSEGEWETQYF.

The chain combines TRBV2 with TRBJ1-5, with TRBD1 matching over 7 bases. This CDR3 is 17 amino acids long. Germline values: CDR1 SNHLY, CDR2 FYNNEI. Trimming removed 6 bases from V and 0 bases from J; junction bases left unmatched: 11. DNA of the CDR3: TGTGCCAGCAGAGAACGCGGCGGACAGGTTAGCAATCAGCCCCAGCATTTT. Translated, it gives CASRERGGQVSNQPQHF.

In the case of this clone: At one end, the junction sequence differs from germline, possibly due to a read error. Other DNA sequences of this sample code for an identical CDR3. The chain is built from TRBV7-7 and TRBJ2-7; maybe TRBD1 (5 bases). Germline V gene lookup returns CDR1 SSHAT and CDR2 FNYEAQ (reference sequence). The length of the CDR3 is 13 residues. The CDR3 loop reads CASSLGQGDEQYF. CDR3 nucleotides: TGTGCTAGCAGCTTAGGGCAAGGGGACGAGCAGTACTTC.

The chain links TRBV27 to TRBJ1-5; 9 bases agree with TRBD1. CDR1 is MNHEY and CDR2 is SMNVEV in the germline V gene (reference sequence). The CDR3 spans 16 residues. J lost 3 bases, V lost 5 bases, and 8 bases had no gene match. CDR3 in DNA: TGTGCCAGCAGTCCGTGGGGACAGGGACTCAATCAGCCCCAGCATTTT. It codes for CASSPWGQGLNQPQHF.

This clone was recorded once. V and J are TRBV7-2 and TRBJ2-7, with TRBD2 as a possible D gene (5 bases). V was clipped by 4 bases and J by 6 bases, with 19 bases between them. This CDR3 contains 15 residues. CDR1 and CDR2 from the germline V gene are SGHTA and FQGNSA. CDR3 amino acids: CASSSGSLMAGEQYF. For the CDR3, the DNA is TGTGCCAGCAGCTCGGGATCATTAATGGCTGGCGAGCAGTACTTC.

The CDR3 region has the DNA TGTGCCAGCAGTGAATACAGGGCTCCCGGGGGGGAACTGTTTTTT. This translates into CASSEYRAPGGELFF. The chain couples TRBV6-1 to TRBJ1-4, with D possibly being TRBD1 (6 bases). The V and J ends lost 2 bases and 12 bases respectively, with 19 bases between them. This CDR3 is 15 amino acids long. Germline lookup yields CDR1 MNHNS and CDR2 SASEGT.

This chain connects TRBV6-1 to TRBJ2-7; D may match TRBD1 or TRBD2 (5 bases each). The CDR3 extends over 15 amino acids. Germline V lookup: CDR1 MNHNS, CDR2 SASEGT. V was trimmed by 10 bases and J by 2 bases, leaving 21 bases between them. DNA for the CDR3: TGTGCCACCCAACTTATCGGGACCATCCCCTACGAGCAGTACTTC. Translating gives CATQLIGTIPYEQYF.

J is TRBJ1-6 and V is TRBV27; D gene uncertain. The CDR3 covers 15 residues. V shed 5 bases and J shed 6 bases, with 14 bases lying between them. Germline assignment: CDR1 MNHEY and CDR2 SMNVEV (reference sequence). The CDR3 here is CASSPTRALNSPLHF. Written as DNA, the CDR3 is TGTGCCAGCAGTCCTACCCGGGCCCTTAATTCACCCCTCCACTTT.